These T cell receptor beta chains were read from a single sample in a study of shared clonotypes between healthy human individuals. Sequencing was performed with immunoSEQ multiplex PCR; in TCRdb, only in-frame clones are kept and a portion is missing. The sample includes about 1,500,000 clones, around 95% of them seen just once. What was sequenced was naive CD4+ T cells sorted from blood. These receptors all come from a man aged 30-40 years in good health. The CDR3 runs from the conserved cysteine through the conserved F or W. Fields, in order: D gene, V gene, J gene, clone size, CDR3 protein, CDR3 DNA. The D gene is left open where the match is weak. For some rows the clone size is stated as once, few or many, or as a class when expanded; others skip it.

>TRBD2|TRBV6-1|TRBJ2-3|NA
CASKVLADPTDTQYF
TGTGCCAGCAAGGTACTAGCGGACCCCACAGATACGCAGTATTTT
>TRBD2|TRBV28|TRBJ2-3|NA
CASTQRGGLATDTQYF
TGTGCCAGCACCCAACGGGGGGGACTAGCGACAGATACGCAGTATTTT
>NA|TRBV7-9|TRBJ1-4|NA
CASSPIPADEKLFF
TGTGCCAGCAGCCCCATTCCGGCGGATGAAAAACTGTTTTTT
>NA|TRBV2|TRBJ2-3|NA
CASSDGISDTQYF
TGTGCCAGCAGCGATGGGATTTCAGATACGCAGTATTTT
>NA|TRBV5-1|TRBJ1-1|NA
CASSLGWGDTEAFF
TGCGCCAGCAGCTTGGGGTGGGGGGACACTGAAGCTTTCTTT
>NA|TRBV11-2|TRBJ2-2|NA
CASSLRWTGELFF
TGTGCCAGCAGCTTACGGTGGACCGGGGAGCTGTTTTTT
>NA|TRBV7-3|TRBJ2-1|NA
CASSLRGRGEADEQFF
TGTGCCAGCAGCTTAAGGGGGCGTGGGGAGGCCGACGAGCAGTTCTTC
>NA|TRBV7-6|TRBJ1-1|NA
CASSVSGLGTEAFF
TGTGCCAGCAGCGTCTCCGGGTTGGGGACTGAAGCTTTCTTT
>TRBD2|TRBV4-1|TRBJ2-7|NA
CASSQGLADSYEQYF
TGCGCCAGCAGCCAAGGGCTAGCGGACTCCTACGAGCAGTACTTC
>NA|TRBV25-1|TRBJ1-3|NA
CASSEYPGSIYF
TGTGCCAGCAGTGAATACCCCGGGAGCATATATTTT
>NA|TRBV9|TRBJ1-3|NA
CASSRLLGNTIYF
TGTGCCAGTTCCCGCCTCCTTGGAAACACCATATATTTT
>TRBD1|TRBV2|TRBJ1-5|NA
CASSGTGGQPQHF
TGTGCCAGCAGCGGGACAGGGGGTCAGCCCCAGCATTTT
>NA|TRBV6-1|TRBJ1-4|NA
CASRKQGTTNEKLFF
TGTGCCAGCAGGAAGCAGGGTACAACTAATGAAAAACTGTTTTTT
>NA|TRBV28|TRBJ1-2|NA
CASSPSTDSGYTF
TGTGCCAGCAGTCCCTCGACAGATTCGGGCTACACCTTC
>TRBD2|TRBV6-1|TRBJ2-2|once
CASSEQLAGADGELFF
TGTGCCAGCAGTGAACAACTAGCGGGAGCGGACGGGGAGCTGTTTTTT
>NA|TRBV20-1|TRBJ2-7|few
CSAEPSYEQYF
TGCAGTGCCGAACCCTCCTACGAGCAGTACTTC
>NA|TRBV20-1|TRBJ2-7|NA
CSAAFDEQYF
TGCAGCGCTGCCTTCGACGAGCAGTACTTC
>NA|TRBV7-3|TRBJ2-5|NA
CASSLDTMETQYF
TGTGCCAGCAGCTTGGACACGATGGAGACCCAGTACTTC
>TRBD1|TRBV30|TRBJ2-7|NA
CAWRLGRGIYEQYF
TGTGCCTGGAGATTGGGCAGGGGGATTTACGAGCAGTACTTC
>NA|TRBV29-1|TRBJ1-1|NA
CSVESDRYTEAFF
TGCAGCGTTGAATCGGATCGGTACACTGAAGCTTTCTTT
>NA|TRBV19|TRBJ1-1|NA
CASSSTGPGTEAFF
TGTGCCAGTAGTTCAACGGGACCGGGCACTGAAGCTTTCTTT
>TRBD2|TRBV7-3|TRBJ2-1|NA
CASRETSLPYNEQFF
TGTGCCAGCAGAGAGACTAGCCTACCCTACAATGAGCAGTTCTTC
>TRBD1|TRBV7-2|TRBJ2-7|NA
CASSLVGTGVAYEQYF
TGTGCCAGCAGCTTAGTGGGGACAGGGGTGGCCTACGAGCAGTACTTC
>TRBD2|TRBV7-2|TRBJ2-1|NA
CASRLAGGSYNEQFF
TGTGCCAGCAGGTTAGCGGGAGGGTCCTACAATGAGCAGTTCTTC
>TRBD1|TRBV11-3|TRBJ1-1|NA
CASSLGQGENTEAFF
TGTGCCAGCAGCCTGGGACAGGGAGAGAACACTGAAGCTTTCTTT
>TRBD2|TRBV18|TRBJ2-5|once
CASSPSGSQETQYF
TGTGCCAGCTCACCTAGCGGGAGTCAAGAGACCCAGTACTTC
>TRBD1|TRBV5-1|TRBJ2-2|NA
CASSPDRANTGELFF
TGCGCCAGCAGCCCAGACAGGGCGAACACCGGGGAGCTGTTTTTT
>NA|TRBV11-1|TRBJ1-1|once
CASSARTVFTEAFF
TGTGCCAGCAGCGCCCGGACAGTTTTCACTGAAGCTTTCTTT
>TRBD2|TRBV5-1|TRBJ2-1|NA
CASSFTAGGENEQFF
TGCGCCAGCAGCTTCACAGCGGGAGGGGAAAATGAGCAGTTCTTC
>TRBD1|TRBV9|TRBJ2-7|NA
CASTIGQGNTEQYF
TGTGCCAGCACTATAGGACAGGGTAACACAGAGCAGTACTTC
>NA|TRBV5-1|TRBJ1-1|NA
CASSSPRGEGGTEAFF
TGCGCCAGCAGCTCACCCCGGGGAGAAGGAGGGACTGAAGCTTTCTTT
>NA|TRBV5-8|TRBJ1-2|NA
CASSPDGLRPGYTF
TGTGCCAGCAGTCCAGACGGACTTCGCCCTGGCTACACCTTC
>TRBD2|TRBV7-9|TRBJ2-4|NA
CASSLGALAEKRNIQYF
TGTGCCAGCAGCTTAGGGGCCCTAGCGGAGAAGAGAAACATTCAGTACTTC
>TRBD2|TRBV27|TRBJ2-5|NA
CASSLYGGETQYF
TGTGCCAGCAGTTTATACGGGGGGGAGACCCAGTACTTC
>TRBD1|TRBV7-8|TRBJ1-5|once
CASSIRQGNQPQHF
TGTGCCAGCAGCATAAGACAGGGGAATCAGCCCCAGCATTTT
>NA|TRBV7-9|TRBJ2-7|NA
CASSRQGGQSYEQYF
TGTGCCAGCAGCCGTCAGGGGGGCCAGAGCTACGAGCAGTACTTC
>TRBD1|TRBV7-8|TRBJ1-1|NA
CASSLRQGAWTEAFF
TGTGCCAGCAGCTTACGGCAGGGGGCATGGACTGAAGCTTTCTTT
>NA|TRBV7-9|TRBJ1-2|NA
CASSFTWAGNTGYTF
TGTGCCAGCAGCTTCACGTGGGCAGGGAATACTGGCTACACCTTC
>NA|TRBV5-4|TRBJ2-1|NA
CASSSGVAGTYNEQFF
TGTGCCAGCTCGAGTGGGGTGGCGGGGACGTACAATGAGCAGTTCTTC
>NA|TRBV10-1|TRBJ1-5|NA
CASSDGRGQPQHF
TGCGCCAGCAGTGATGGCAGGGGTCAGCCCCAGCATTTT
>NA|TRBV29-1|TRBJ2-3|NA
CSVGWGRTDTQYF
TGCAGCGTTGGTTGGGGCCGCACAGATACGCAGTATTTT
>TRBD1|TRBV15|TRBJ1-5|NA
CATSRDLQALRQGTDQPQHF
TGTGCCACCAGCAGAGATCTCCAGGCACTTCGACAGGGTACGGATCAGCCCCAGCATTTT
>TRBD2|TRBV5-4|TRBJ2-3|NA
CASSLGGGLATDTQYF
TGTGCCAGCAGCTTGGGCGGGGGACTGGCAACAGATACGCAGTATTTT
>NA|TRBV28|TRBJ2-5|NA
CASSVPGETQYF
TGTGCCAGCAGTGTGCCCGGAGAGACCCAGTACTTC
>TRBD1|TRBV7-6|TRBJ2-7|NA
CASSLARDSSYEQYF
TGTGCCAGCAGCTTAGCAAGGGACAGCTCCTACGAGCAGTACTTC
>NA|TRBV19|TRBJ2-7|NA
CASSIDRSYEQYF
TGTGCCAGTAGTATAGACAGGTCCTACGAGCAGTACTTC
>NA|TRBV2|TRBJ1-5|NA
CASSPEIDQPQHF
TGTGCCAGCAGCCCAGAGATAGACCAGCCCCAGCATTTT
>NA|TRBV7-7|TRBJ2-3|NA
CASSLAFSTDTQYF
TGTGCTAGCAGCTTAGCGTTTAGCACAGATACGCAGTATTTT
>NA|TRBV7-9|TRBJ2-1|NA
CASSPHGAAINEQFF
TGTGCCAGCAGCCCCCACGGGGCAGCGATCAATGAGCAGTTCTTC
>TRBD2|TRBV10-1|TRBJ2-1|NA
CASSEVGGPGDEQFF
TGCGCCAGCAGTGAGGTGGGAGGGCCTGGAGATGAGCAGTTCTTC
>NA|TRBV28|TRBJ2-7|NA
CASSESHGEQYF
TGTGCCAGCAGTGAGTCCCACGGGGAGCAGTACTTC
>NA|TRBV9|TRBJ2-4|NA
CASSVSSDSKNIQYF
TGTGCCAGCAGCGTCTCGAGCGATAGCAAAAACATTCAGTACTTC